Included here is one TCR beta chain sequence, with context. Its cognate antigen is unknown. CDR1 is SGHKS, CDR2 YYEKEE, per germline (reference sequence). The V end lost 0 bases, the J end lost 6 bases, and 13 bases lay between the germline ends. The CDR3 has 15 residues. This sample is drawn from a study of glioma-infiltrating T cells. Study-level points and caveats: Very few CDR3 sequences were shared between tissue and blood. Tissue-blood divergence was below expectation in non-neoplastic patients, above in gliomas.

Using RNA template, CDR3s of TCR alpha and beta were amplified with iRepertoire arm-PCR. One-step reverse transcription and amplification started from approximately 100-400 ng of tissue mRNA or PBMC total RNA. TCRdb reprocessed the multiplex PCR reads via MiXCR and lists one record per CDR3 protein. The sample lists about 130,000 distinct CDR3 sequences, roughly 24% occurring once. The TCR originated in a human donor with low-grade glioma or glioblastoma, undergoing nonglioma brain surgery, or in good health (not recorded which). Source material: glioma tissue, nonneoplastic brain tissue, or PBMCs (not recorded which). This chain joins TRBV5-5 and TRBJ1-5; D gene unclear. The DNA for the CDR3 is TGTGCCAGCAGCTTGGGGGCGGAGGGCCCTCAGCCCCAGCATTTT. It translates to CASSLGAEGPQPQHF.